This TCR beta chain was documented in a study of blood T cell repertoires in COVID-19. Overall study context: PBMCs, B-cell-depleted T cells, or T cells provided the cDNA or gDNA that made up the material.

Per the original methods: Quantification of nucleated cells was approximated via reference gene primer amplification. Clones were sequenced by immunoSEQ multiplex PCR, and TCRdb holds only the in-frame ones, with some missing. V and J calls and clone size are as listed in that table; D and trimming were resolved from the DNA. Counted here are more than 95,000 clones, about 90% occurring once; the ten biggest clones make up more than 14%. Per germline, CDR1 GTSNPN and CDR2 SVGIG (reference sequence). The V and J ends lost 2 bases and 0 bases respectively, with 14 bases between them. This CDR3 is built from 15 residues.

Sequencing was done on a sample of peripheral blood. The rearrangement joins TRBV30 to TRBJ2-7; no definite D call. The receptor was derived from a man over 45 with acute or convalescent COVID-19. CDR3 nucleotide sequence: TGTGCCTGGAGTTCCCCTCACGGTTACTCCTACGAGCAGTACTTC. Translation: CAWSSPHGYSYEQYF.